This T cell receptor (beta chain) came from a study of blood T cell repertoires in COVID-19. Measured with immunoSEQ multiplex PCR; TCRdb has only the in-frame clones, and not every one. The table includes 130,000 to 150,000 clones, roughly 90% detected once. This clonotype was obtained from a human donor in a cohort sampled during active COVID-19. The sequencing sample was made of peripheral blood.

The CDR3, as DNA: TGTGCCAGCTCACCCGGTGACAAACGGGAAAAACTGTTTTTT. Translating gives CASSPGDKREKLFF. The chain carries TRBV18 and TRBJ1-4; D not resolved. Germline assignment: CDR1 KGHSH and CDR2 LQKENI. V was pared by 3 bases and J by 8 bases, with 13 bases between. CDR3 size: 14 residues. Full variable domain (missing parts from reference TRBV18 and TRBJ1-4): NAGVMQNPRHLVRRRGQEARLRCSPMKGHSHVYWYRQLPEEGLKFMVYLQKENIIDESGMPKERFSAEFPKEGPSILRIQQVVRGDSAAYFCASSPGDKREKLFFGSGTQLSVL.